This T cell receptor (beta chain) originates from a study of shared clonotypes between healthy human individuals (dated by TCRdb to 2020 to 2022). With regard to the full study: The cohort included three men and a couple of women between 18 and 49 years of age. Blood TCR repertoires of 5 or 6 healthy adults were deeply sequenced to estimate repertoire size and the extent of clonotype sharing between individuals. Leukapheresis yielded between about 0.94 and 8.9 billion PBMCs per donor. Libraries were prepared and TCR repertoires were sequenced by different laboratories using diverse techniques, in order to increase sequencing depth and limit assay-specific biases.

In regard to this clone: What this receptor recognizes is not known. One base away there is no much larger clone; base qualities are not given.

General study outcomes and caveats: Sampling was restricted to blood, and TCR repertoires in tissue are likely to differ from TCR repertoires in blood. Pairwise subsampling led to the expectation that sequencing depth would affect the degree of clonotype sharing among donors. The small number of donors limited the genetic and exposure-history diversity represented.

The germline V gene yields SGHVS for CDR1 and FQNEAQ for CDR2. V is pared back by 1 base and J by 6 bases, with 16 bases lying between the germline termini. There are 16 amino acids in the CDR3, from cysteine to phenylalanine inclusive. CDR3 DNA is the only sequence kept; it has 48 bases, read in frame from the first base. Healthy HIV-negative adults with no recently reported acute infections or vaccinations were included as donors. Every donor was a Caucasian adult living in Nashville, Tennessee, USA. In the unsorted samples, 85 million to 100 million PBMCs were counted, and genomic DNA was extracted using the QIAamp DNA Blood Mini kit. Blood was collected by leukapheresis, and PBMCs were isolated by Ficoll-Histopaque density gradient centrifugation and then cryopreserved in liquid nitrogen vapor phase. Using the deep immunoSEQ assay, TCR CDR3 regions were amplified from genomic DNA by multiplex PCR. Extracted genomic DNA from each cell subset was distributed evenly across all wells of several immunoSEQ 96-well plates, and each plate was treated as a replicate. For unsorted PBMC, roughly 0.3 ug genomic DNA, equal to approximately 30,000 T cell genomes, was loaded into each replicate PCR. Unsorted PBMC genomic DNA was sequenced across ten immunoSEQ deep assay plates. Purified libraries were quantified with a Qubit 3.0 fluorometer, sized on a Bioanalyzer 2100, and re-quantified with the KAPA Library Quantification kit. Each immunoSEQ 96-well plate was sequenced on its own single-read 150-cycle Illumina NextSeq 550 flow cell. As for the original processing: The immunoSEQ output contained only junctional sequences without quality scores, so filtering could not match that applied to full-length reads. To assign V/J genes and CDR3, sequences were annotated using PyIR, a Python wrapper for IgBLAST v1.9, with IMGT germline references. Reads were filtered out if the reads had weak V/J assignments (E-value above 1e-6), no CDR3, stop codons, out-of-frame junctions, or ambiguous translated residues. V3J clonotypes were defined as sequences sharing an identical inferred V gene, J gene, and CDR3 amino acid sequence. Percentage overlap between repertoires was computed as shared unique clonotypes divided by the size of the smaller repertoire. Repertoire richness was assessed with RTK rarefaction, the Chao1 estimator, and Recon v2.1 estimates of unobserved clonotypes. Entries here come from immuneACCESS through TCRdb and include only in-frame sequences with V and J called. Some clones fail to appear in such tables; in the studies checked, an unresolved V gene covers under half of the shortfall, and the cause of the remainder is unknown. The V and J calls and the clone size are those of that table, but D and trimming were determined from the DNA. This sample lists around 510,000 clones; around three quarters were detected once. The ten largest clones take up around 13% of the sample.

The sequenced sample consisted of PBMCs. The receptor's source is a woman in her forties in good health. Some clones in this sample may be carry-over from other donors' samples. The rearrangement joined TRBV7-8 to TRBJ2-1; D gene: possibly TRBD1, on 6 matching bases. The DNA is as follows: TGTGCCAGCAGCTTAGTTTTTCCAGGGGTGACCAATGAGCAGTTCTTC. Protein translation: CASSLVFPGVTNEQFF.